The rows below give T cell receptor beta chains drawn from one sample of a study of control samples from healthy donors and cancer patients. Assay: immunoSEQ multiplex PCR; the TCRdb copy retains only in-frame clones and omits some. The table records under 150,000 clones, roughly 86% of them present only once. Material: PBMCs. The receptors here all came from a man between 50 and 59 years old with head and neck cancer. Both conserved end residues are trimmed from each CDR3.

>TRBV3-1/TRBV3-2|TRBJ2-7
ASSQARGGSYEQY
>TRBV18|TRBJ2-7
ASSPPSRGSHEQY
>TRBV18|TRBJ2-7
ASSPQRGAYEQY
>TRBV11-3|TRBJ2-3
ASSSGTRKFTDTQY
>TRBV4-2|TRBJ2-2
ASSELLDSGELF
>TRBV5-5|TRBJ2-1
ASSLAMGRGEQF
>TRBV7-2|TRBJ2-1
ASSLTSNNEQF
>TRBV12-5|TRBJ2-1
ASGLSGTRSYNEQF
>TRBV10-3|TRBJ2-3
AISELTSGRTDTQY
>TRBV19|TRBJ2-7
ASSFSRTSYEQY
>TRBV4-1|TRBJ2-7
ASSQDGQREQY
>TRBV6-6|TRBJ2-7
ASSYDGKTYEQY
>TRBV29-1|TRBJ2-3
SVLPSTDTQY
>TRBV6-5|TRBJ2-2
ASSLGFSGGELF
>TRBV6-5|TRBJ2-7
ASSLELAGDWEQY
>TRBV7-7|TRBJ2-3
ASSLTGVGADTQY
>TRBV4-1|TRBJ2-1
ASSQPTADSYNEQF
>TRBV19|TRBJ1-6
ASSGWDHRTSPLH
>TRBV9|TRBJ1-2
ASSPAGANYGYT
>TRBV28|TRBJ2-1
ASSSGGLPYNEQF
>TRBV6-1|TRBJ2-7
ASSEPPSGPSYEQY
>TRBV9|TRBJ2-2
ASSSDTGELF
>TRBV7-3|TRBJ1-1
ASSCPGTTLSAEAF
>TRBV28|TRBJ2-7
ASSGPRGGNYEQY
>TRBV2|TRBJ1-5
ASSDPRRRNQPQH